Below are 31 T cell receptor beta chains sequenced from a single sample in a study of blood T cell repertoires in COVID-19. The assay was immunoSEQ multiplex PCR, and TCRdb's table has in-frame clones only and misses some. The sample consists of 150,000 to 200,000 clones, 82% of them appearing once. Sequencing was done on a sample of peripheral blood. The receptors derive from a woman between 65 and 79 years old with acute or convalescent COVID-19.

CDR3 in amino acids: CASSFSNTEAFF. The CDR3 nucleotides read TGTGCCAGCAGTTTCAGTAACACTGAAGCTTTCTTT. This chain connects TRBV2 to TRBJ1-1; D remains unclear. The V gene's germline CDR1 is SNHLY and CDR2 FYNNEI. Trimming pared 5 bases from V and 2 bases from J, leaving 6 bases between. The CDR3 contains 12 residues. Using reference TRBV2 and TRBJ1-1 for the parts outside the CDR3, the full variable domain is EPEVTQTPSHQVTQMGQEVILRCVPISNHLYFYWYRQILGQKVEFLVSFYNNEISEKSEIFDDQFSVERPDGSNFTLKIRSTKLEDSAMYFCASSFSNTEAFFGQGTRLTVV.

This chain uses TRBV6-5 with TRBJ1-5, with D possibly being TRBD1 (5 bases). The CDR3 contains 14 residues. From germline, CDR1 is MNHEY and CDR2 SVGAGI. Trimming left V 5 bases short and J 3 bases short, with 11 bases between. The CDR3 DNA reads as TGTGCCAGCAGTCCAGGGTCGAACAATCAGCCCCAGCATTTT. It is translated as CASSPGSNNQPQHF.

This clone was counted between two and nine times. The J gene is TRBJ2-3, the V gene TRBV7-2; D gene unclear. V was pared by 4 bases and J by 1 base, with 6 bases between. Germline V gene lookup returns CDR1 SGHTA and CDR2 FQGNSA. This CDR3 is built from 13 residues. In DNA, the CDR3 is TGTGCCAGCAGCTCCTCGGGCACAGATACGCAGTATTTT. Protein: CASSSSGTDTQYF.

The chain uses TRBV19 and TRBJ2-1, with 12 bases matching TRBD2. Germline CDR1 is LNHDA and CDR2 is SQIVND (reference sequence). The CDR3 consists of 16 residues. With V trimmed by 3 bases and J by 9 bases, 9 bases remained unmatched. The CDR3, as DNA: TGTGCCAGTAGTATTTTCCGACTAGCGGGAGTTTCTGAGCAGTTCTTC. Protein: CASSIFRLAGVSEQFF.

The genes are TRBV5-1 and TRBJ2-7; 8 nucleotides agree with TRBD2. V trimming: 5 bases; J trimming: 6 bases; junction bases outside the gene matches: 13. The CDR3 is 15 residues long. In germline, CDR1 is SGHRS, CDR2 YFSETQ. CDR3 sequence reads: CASSSGAAGVIEQYF. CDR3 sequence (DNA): TGCGCCAGCAGTTCAGGGGCAGCGGGAGTAATCGAGCAGTACTTC.

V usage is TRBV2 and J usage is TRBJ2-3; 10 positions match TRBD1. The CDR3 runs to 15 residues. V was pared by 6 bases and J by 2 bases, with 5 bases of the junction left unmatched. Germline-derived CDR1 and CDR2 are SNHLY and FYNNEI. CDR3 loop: CASSPGQGYTDTQYF. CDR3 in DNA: TGTGCCAGCAGCCCGGGACAGGGGTACACAGATACGCAGTATTTT.

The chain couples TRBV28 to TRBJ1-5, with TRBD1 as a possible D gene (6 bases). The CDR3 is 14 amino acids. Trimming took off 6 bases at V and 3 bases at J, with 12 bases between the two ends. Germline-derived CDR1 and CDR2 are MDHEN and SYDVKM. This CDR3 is CASSPGQYNQPQHF. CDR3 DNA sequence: TGTGCCAGCAGCCCCGGACAGTACAATCAGCCCCAGCATTTT.

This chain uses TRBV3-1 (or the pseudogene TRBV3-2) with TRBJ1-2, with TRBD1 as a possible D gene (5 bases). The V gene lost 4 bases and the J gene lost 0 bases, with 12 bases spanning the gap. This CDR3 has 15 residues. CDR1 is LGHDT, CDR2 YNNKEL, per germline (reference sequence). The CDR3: CASSPWGSANYGYTF. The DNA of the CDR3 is TGTGCCAGCAGCCCGTGGGGCAGCGCTAACTATGGCTACACCTTC.

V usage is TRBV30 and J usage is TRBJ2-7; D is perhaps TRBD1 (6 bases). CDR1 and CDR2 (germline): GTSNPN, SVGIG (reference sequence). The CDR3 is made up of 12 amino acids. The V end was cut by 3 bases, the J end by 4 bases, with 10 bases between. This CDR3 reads CAWSRGIYEQYF. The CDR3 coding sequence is TGTGCCTGGAGCAGGGGAATATACGAGCAGTACTTC. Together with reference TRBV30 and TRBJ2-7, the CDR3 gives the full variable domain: SQTIHQWPATLVQPVGSPLSLECTVEGTSNPNLYWYRQAAGRGLQLLFYSVGIGQISSEVPQNLSASRPQDRQFILSSKKLLLSDSGFYLCAWSRGIYEQYFGPGTRLTVT.

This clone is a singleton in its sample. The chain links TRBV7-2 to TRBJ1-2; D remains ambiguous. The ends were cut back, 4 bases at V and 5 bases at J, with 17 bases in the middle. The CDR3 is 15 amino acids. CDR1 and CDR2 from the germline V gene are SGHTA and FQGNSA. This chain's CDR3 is CASSSPPLQVYGYTF. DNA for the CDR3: TGTGCCAGCAGCTCGCCGCCCCTCCAGGTTTATGGCTACACCTTC.

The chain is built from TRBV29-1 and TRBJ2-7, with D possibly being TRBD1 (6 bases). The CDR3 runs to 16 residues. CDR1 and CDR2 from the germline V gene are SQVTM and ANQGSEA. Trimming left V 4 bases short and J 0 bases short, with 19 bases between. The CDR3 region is CSVVGPPGTTSYEQYF. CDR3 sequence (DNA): TGCAGCGTTGTGGGGCCCCCCGGGACAACCTCCTACGAGCAGTACTTC.

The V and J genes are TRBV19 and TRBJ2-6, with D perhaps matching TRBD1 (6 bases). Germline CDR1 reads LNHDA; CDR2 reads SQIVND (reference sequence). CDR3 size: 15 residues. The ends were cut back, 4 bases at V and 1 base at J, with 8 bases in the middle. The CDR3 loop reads CASSTTGSGANVLTF. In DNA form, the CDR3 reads TGTGCCAGTAGTACTACAGGGTCTGGGGCCAACGTCCTGACTTTC.

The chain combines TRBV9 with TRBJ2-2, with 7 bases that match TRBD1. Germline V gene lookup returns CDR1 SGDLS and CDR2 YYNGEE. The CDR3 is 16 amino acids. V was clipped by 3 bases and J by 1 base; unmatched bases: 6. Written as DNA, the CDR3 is TGTGCCAGCAGCGCCCCGGGACAGAGGAACACCGGGGAGCTGTTTTTT. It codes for CASSAPGQRNTGELFF.

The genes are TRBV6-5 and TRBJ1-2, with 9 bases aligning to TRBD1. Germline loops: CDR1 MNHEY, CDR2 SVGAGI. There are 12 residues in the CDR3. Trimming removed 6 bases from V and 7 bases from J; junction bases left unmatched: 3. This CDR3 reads CASRGQGGGYTF. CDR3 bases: TGTGCCAGCAGGGGACAGGGTGGTGGCTACACCTTC.

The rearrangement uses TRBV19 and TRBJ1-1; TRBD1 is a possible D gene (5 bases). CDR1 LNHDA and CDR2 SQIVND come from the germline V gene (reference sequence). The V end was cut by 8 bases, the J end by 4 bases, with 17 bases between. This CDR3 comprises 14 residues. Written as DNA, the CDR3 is TGTGCCAGTTCAGGGCAGCGGGGGAGCACTGAAGCTTTCTTT. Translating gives CASSGQRGSTEAFF.

The CDR3 region has the DNA TGCAGTGCTAGTATTCCTGTGGACTTCCGTAGCACAGATACGCAGTATTTT. It translates to CSASIPVDFRSTDTQYF. The genes are TRBV20-1 and TRBJ2-3; maybe TRBD2 (5 bases). The V gene lost 3 bases and the J gene lost 0 bases, with 19 bases spanning the gap. The germline V gene has CDR1 DFQATT and CDR2 SNEGSKA (reference sequence). The CDR3 loop spans 17 amino acids.

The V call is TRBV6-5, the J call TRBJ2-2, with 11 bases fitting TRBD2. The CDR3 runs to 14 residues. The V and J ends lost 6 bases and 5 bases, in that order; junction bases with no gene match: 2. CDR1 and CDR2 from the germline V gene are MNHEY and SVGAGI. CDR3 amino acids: CASRTSGVTGELFF. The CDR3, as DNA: TGTGCCAGCAGGACTAGCGGGGTGACCGGGGAGCTGTTTTTT.

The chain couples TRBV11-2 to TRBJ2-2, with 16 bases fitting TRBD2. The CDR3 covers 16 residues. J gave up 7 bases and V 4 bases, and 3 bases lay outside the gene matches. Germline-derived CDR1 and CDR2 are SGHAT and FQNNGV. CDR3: CASSWGTSGRGGELFF. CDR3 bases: TGTGCCAGCAGCTGGGGGACTAGCGGGAGGGGCGGGGAGCTGTTTTTT.

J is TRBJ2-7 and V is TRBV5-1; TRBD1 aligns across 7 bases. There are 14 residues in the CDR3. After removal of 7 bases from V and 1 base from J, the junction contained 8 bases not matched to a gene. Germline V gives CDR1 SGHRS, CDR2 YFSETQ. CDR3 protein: CASGTGTASYEQYF. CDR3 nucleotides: TGCGCCAGCGGCACCGGGACAGCTTCCTACGAGCAGTACTTC.

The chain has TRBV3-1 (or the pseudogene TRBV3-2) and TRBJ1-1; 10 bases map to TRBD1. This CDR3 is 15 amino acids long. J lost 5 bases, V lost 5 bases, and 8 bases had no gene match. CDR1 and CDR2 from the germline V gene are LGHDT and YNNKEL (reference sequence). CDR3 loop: CASSTGQGFATEAFF. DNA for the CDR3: TGTGCCAGCAGCACGGGACAGGGGTTTGCTACTGAAGCTTTCTTT.

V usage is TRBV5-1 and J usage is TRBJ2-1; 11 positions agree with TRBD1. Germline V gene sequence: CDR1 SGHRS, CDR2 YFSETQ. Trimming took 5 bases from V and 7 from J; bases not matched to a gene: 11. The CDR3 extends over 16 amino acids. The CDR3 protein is CASRVIPGQGENEQFF. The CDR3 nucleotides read TGCGCCAGCAGGGTTATCCCGGGACAGGGGGAAAATGAGCAGTTCTTC.

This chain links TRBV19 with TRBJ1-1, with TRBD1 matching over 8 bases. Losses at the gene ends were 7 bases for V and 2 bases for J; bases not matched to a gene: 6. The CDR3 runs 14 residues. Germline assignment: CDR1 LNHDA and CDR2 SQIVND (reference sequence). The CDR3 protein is CASTDRGVNTEAFF. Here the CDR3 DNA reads TGTGCCAGTACCGACAGGGGTGTTAACACTGAAGCTTTCTTT.

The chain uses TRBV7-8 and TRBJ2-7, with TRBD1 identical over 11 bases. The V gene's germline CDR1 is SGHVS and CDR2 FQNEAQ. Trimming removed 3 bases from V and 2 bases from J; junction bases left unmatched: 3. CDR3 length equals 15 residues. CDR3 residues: CASSFGTGGTYEQYF. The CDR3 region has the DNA TGTGCCAGCAGCTTCGGGACAGGGGGTACCTACGAGCAGTACTTC. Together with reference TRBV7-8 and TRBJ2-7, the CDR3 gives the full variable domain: GAGVSQSPRYKVAKRGQDVALRCDPISGHVSLFWYQQALGQGPEFLTYFQNEAQLDKSGLPSDRFFAERPEGSVSTLKIQRTQQEDSAVYLCASSFGTGGTYEQYFGPGTRLTVT.

The DNA of the CDR3 is TGTGCCAGCAGCCGCTCGGGGACAGGGCGCTGGACTGAAGCTTTCTTT. Amino acids: CASSRSGTGRWTEAFF. The genes are TRBV28 and TRBJ1-1; 9 nucleotides align to TRBD1. Germline V gene lookup returns CDR1 MDHEN and CDR2 SYDVKM. The V and J ends lost 6 bases and 5 bases, in that order; junction bases with no gene match: 13. This CDR3 has 16 amino acids.

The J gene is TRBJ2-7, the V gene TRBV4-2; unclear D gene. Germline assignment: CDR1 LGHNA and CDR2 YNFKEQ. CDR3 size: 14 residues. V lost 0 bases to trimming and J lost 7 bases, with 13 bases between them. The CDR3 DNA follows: TGTGCCAGCAGCCAAGAGAGTGCGGTGGGTGAGCAGTACTTC. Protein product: CASSQESAVGEQYF.

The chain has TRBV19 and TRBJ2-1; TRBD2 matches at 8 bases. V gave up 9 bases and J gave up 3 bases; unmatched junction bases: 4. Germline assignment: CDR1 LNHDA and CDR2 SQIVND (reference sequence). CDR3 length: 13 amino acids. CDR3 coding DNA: TGTGCCAGCGGACTAGCTGGCTACAATGAGCAGTTCTTC. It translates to CASGLAGYNEQFF.

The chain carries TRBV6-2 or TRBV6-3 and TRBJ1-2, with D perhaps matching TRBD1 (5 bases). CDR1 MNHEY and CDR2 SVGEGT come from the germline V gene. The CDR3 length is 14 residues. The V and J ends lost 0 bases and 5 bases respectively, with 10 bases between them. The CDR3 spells CASSYSGHDYGYTF. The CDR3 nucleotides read TGTGCCAGCAGTTACTCAGGACATGATTATGGCTACACCTTC.

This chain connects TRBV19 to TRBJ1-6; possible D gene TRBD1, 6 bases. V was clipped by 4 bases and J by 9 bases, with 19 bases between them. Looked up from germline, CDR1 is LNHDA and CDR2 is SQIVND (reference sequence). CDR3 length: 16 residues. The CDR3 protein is CASSTRDQGIGSPLHF. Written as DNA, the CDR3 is TGTGCCAGTAGTACCCGAGACCAGGGGATTGGTTCACCCCTCCACTTT.

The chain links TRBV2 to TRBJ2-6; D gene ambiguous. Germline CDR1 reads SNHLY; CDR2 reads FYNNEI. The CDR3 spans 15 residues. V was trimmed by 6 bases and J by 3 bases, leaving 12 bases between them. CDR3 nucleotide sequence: TGTGCCAGCAGCGGCCCACAGAGTGGGGCCAACGTCCTGACTTTC. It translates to CASSGPQSGANVLTF.

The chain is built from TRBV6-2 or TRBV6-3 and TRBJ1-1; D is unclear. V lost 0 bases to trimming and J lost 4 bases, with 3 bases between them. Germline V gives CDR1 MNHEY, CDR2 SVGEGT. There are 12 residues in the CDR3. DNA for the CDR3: TGTGCCAGCAGTTACTCGAGCACTGAAGCTTTCTTT. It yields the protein CASSYSSTEAFF.

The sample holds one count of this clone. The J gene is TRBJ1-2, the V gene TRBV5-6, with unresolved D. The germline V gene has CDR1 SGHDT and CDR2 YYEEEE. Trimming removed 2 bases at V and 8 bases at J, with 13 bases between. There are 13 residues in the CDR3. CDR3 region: CASSFTPSEGYTF. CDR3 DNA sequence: TGTGCCAGCAGCTTTACGCCATCCGAGGGCTACACCTTC.